These 25 T cell receptor beta chains were sequenced from one sample in a study of molecular identifiers for immune sequencing clone quantification. In TCRdb, the PCR reads were re-called with MiXCR into one record per CDR3 protein. Among 300,000 to 400,000 distinct CDR3 sequences, roughly a fifth were seen once, and the ten largest hold roughly 0.8%. Material: naive CD8+ T cells from blood, with Jurkat cell RNA spiked in. Subset in this sample: FACS-sorted CD8+CD4-CCR7+CD45RA+ naive T cells. The origin of the receptors is a human donor in good health. Some libraries in this study had Jurkat cell RNA spiked in.

This clonotype was seen a handful of times. This rearrangement joins TRBV29-1 to TRBJ2-7, with D possibly being TRBD1 or TRBD2 (5 bases each). CDR3 length: 15 amino acids. The V gene lost 3 bases and the J gene lost 5 bases, with 20 bases spanning the gap. Germline V CDR1 and CDR2: SQVTM, ANQGSEA. The CDR3 region has the DNA TGCAGCGTTGATGGGCAGGGAGTCCCATCGGACGAGCAGTACTTC. Its protein is CSVDGQGVPSDEQYF.

Many counts were recorded for this clonotype. The J gene is TRBJ1-4, the V gene TRBV12-3 or TRBV12-4, with 7 bases identical to TRBD1. Trimming removed 7 bases from V and 5 bases from J; junction bases left unmatched: 7. The CDR3 covers 14 residues. In DNA form, the CDR3 reads TGTGCCAGCATGAGGGGGCTGGGAAATGAAAAACTGTTTTTT. Protein sequence: CASMRGLGNEKLFF.

This clonotype was seen at least ten times. J is TRBJ2-2 and V is TRBV7-9, with D uncertain. Germline V gives CDR1 SEHNR, CDR2 FQNEAQ (reference sequence). CDR3 length: 17 residues. Trimming took off 0 bases at V and 1 base at J, with 12 bases between the two ends. This CDR3 is CASSLAGGSWNTGELFF. The CDR3 nucleotides are TGTGCCAGCAGCTTAGCCGGTGGGTCGTGGAACACCGGGGAGCTGTTTTTT. Together with reference TRBV7-9 and TRBJ2-2, the CDR3 gives the full variable domain: DTGVSQNPRHKITKRGQNVTFRCDPISEHNRLYWYRQTLGQGPEFLTYFQNEAQLEKSRLLSDRFSAERPKGSFSTLEIQRTEQGDSAMYLCASSLAGGSWNTGELFFGEGSRLTVL.

This clonotype was detected ten times or more. The V gene is TRBV5-5, the J gene TRBJ2-7; the D is unclear. Germline CDR1 and CDR2: SGHKS and YYEKEE (reference sequence). This CDR3 contains 13 residues. V lost 0 bases, J lost 4 bases, and 8 bases lay in between. The CDR3 nucleotides read TGTGCCAGCAGCTTGGCAAACGGGTACGAGCAGTACTTC. This gives the protein CASSLANGYEQYF.

The rearrangement uses TRBV6-2 or TRBV6-3 and TRBJ2-7; D unresolved. This CDR3 is 14 amino acids long. Trimming cost V 5 bases and J 4 bases, with 15 bases left between them. Germline values: CDR1 MNHEY, CDR2 SVGEGT. CDR3: CASSLPDPSYEQYF. DNA of the CDR3: TGTGCCAGCAGTCTCCCCGACCCGTCTTACGAGCAGTACTTC.

This clonotype was counted many times. The chain links TRBV27 to TRBJ2-3, with 14 bases identical to TRBD2. CDR1 MNHEY and CDR2 SMNVEV come from the germline V gene (reference sequence). V was pared by 11 bases and J by 4 bases, with 5 bases of the junction left unmatched. CDR3 length: 14 amino acids. In DNA form, the CDR3 reads TGTGCCTCCCGACTAGCGGGGGGGTCAGATACGCAGTATTTT. Protein product: CASRLAGGSDTQYF.

This clonotype was observed many times. The chain recombines TRBV27 with TRBJ2-7, with D possibly matching TRBD1 (6 bases). The CDR3 length is 13 residues. V was cut by 3 bases and J by 4 bases, with 10 bases left in between. Looked up from germline, CDR1 is MNHEY and CDR2 is SMNVEV (reference sequence). The CDR3 reads CASSFQDRYEQYF. CDR3 coding DNA: TGTGCCAGCAGTTTCCAGGACAGATACGAGCAGTACTTC.

This clonotype has a count of ten or more. The chain has TRBV7-9 and TRBJ1-5; perhaps TRBD1 as D (6 bases). The CDR3 sequence is 14 residues long. Germline loops: CDR1 SEHNR, CDR2 FQNEAQ (reference sequence). The germline V and J ends were trimmed by 5 bases and 5 bases, with 13 bases remaining between them. The CDR3 loop reads CASSVTGMDQPQHF. The DNA for the CDR3 is TGTGCCAGCAGCGTTACAGGGATGGATCAGCCCCAGCATTTT.

This clonotype was detected ten times or more. This sequence joins TRBV28 and TRBJ2-1; D is tentatively TRBD1 or TRBD2 (6 bases each). V gave up 10 bases and J gave up 9 bases, with 10 bases separating them. From germline, CDR1 is MDHEN and CDR2 SYDVKM. The CDR3 has 10 residues. The CDR3 nucleotides are TGTGCCACAGGGGACTTTGAGCAGTTCTTC. Amino acids: CATGDFEQFF.

This clonotype was counted ten times or more. V usage is TRBV20-1 and J usage is TRBJ2-1; maybe TRBD2 (5 bases). From germline, CDR1 is DFQATT and CDR2 SNEGSKA (reference sequence). Trimming left V 4 bases short and J 9 bases short, with 13 bases between. This CDR3 region has 12 residues. The CDR3 region is CSANSPRVEQFF. The CDR3 bases are TGCAGTGCTAACTCCCCGCGGGTTGAGCAGTTCTTC.

At least ten counts were recorded for this clonotype. No conserved phenylalanine or tryptophan is present at the end of the CDR3, so a read error is the likely explanation. The DNA is omitted, as the CDR3 cannot be located on it reliably, and the CDR3 follows TCRdb's listing. The J gene is TRBJ2-7, the V gene TRBV5-6; the table gives TRBD1 as D, unverified against the DNA. Germline V gene data show CDR1 as SGHDT and CDR2 as YYEEEE. Inclusive of both ends, the CDR3 amounts to 9 amino acids. This chain's CDR3 is CASSLESPL.

This clonotype was found many times. V is TRBV28 and J is TRBJ2-3, with D tentatively TRBD2 (6 bases). This CDR3 spans 14 amino acids. Germline V gene lookup returns CDR1 MDHEN and CDR2 SYDVKM. Trimming removed 3 bases at V and 9 bases at J, with 16 bases between. The CDR3 sequence is CASSLAAGPPTQYF. The CDR3 coding sequence is TGTGCCAGCAGTTTGGCGGCGGGACCCCCCACGCAGTATTTT.

In this sample, this clonotype turned up many times. The chain employs TRBV5-1 and TRBJ2-1; unclear D gene. Trimming took 1 base from V and 5 from J, leaving 7 bases between them. The CDR3 is made up of 13 amino acids. Looked up from germline, CDR1 is SGHRS and CDR2 is YFSETQ. CDR3 coding DNA: TGCGCCAGCAGCTTGTATACCGACAATGAGCAGTTCTTC. Protein: CASSLYTDNEQFF.

This clonotype was seen at least ten times. The chain carries TRBV7-6 and TRBJ2-2; D remains unclear. V gave up 1 base and J gave up 8 bases, with 11 bases separating them. The CDR3 totals 14 residues. Germline V gene lookup returns CDR1 SGHVS and CDR2 FNYEAQ. In DNA form, the CDR3 reads TGTGCCAGCAGCTTAGACCTTCCTTCGGGGGAGCTGTTTTTT. This gives the protein CASSLDLPSGELFF.

For this clonotype: The junction does not match germline at one end; this may be a read error. The chain has TRBV11-3 and TRBJ1-1; TRBD1 might be the D (6 bases). The germline CDR1 and CDR2 sequences are SGHNT and YENEEA. The CDR3 loop spans 12 amino acids. The CDR3 protein is CASSPGGTEVFF. In DNA, the CDR3 is TGTGCCAGCAGTCCCGGGGGCACTGAAGTTTTCTTT.

This clonotype has a handful of counts. The missing conserved phenylalanine or tryptophan at the end of this CDR3 makes a read error likely. The CDR3, as DNA: TGCAGCGTTGAAGACATCAGGGTGGATGAGCAGTTCTCC. It is translated as CSVEDIRVDEQFS. The chain is built from TRBV29-1 and TRBJ2-1, with D possibly matching TRBD1 (5 bases). The CDR3 sequence is 13 residues long. V lost 0 bases to trimming and J lost 8 bases, with 11 bases between them. Germline CDR1 is SQVTM and CDR2 is ANQGSEA.

On this clonotype: This may arise from a read error, as a much more abundant clone is one base away. The chain couples TRBV6-5 to TRBJ2-2; 8 bases are a match to TRBD2. The CDR3 consists of 16 residues. The V gene end was trimmed by 6 bases and the J gene end by 6 bases; junction bases not matched to a gene: 12. Germline loops: CDR1 MNHEY, CDR2 SVGAGI. DNA of the CDR3: TGTGCCAGCAGCCAGTTCGGGCGGGGGGCGCCCGGGGAGCTGTTTTTT. It codes for CASSQFGRGAPGELFF.

This clonotype was counted at least ten times. The CDR3 is CSVVYRYTGELFF. As DNA, the CDR3 is TGCAGCGTTGTGTACAGATACACCGGGGAGCTGTTTTTT. The V call is TRBV29-1, the J call TRBJ2-2, with D unclear. Trimming removed 4 bases from V and 3 bases from J, with 9 bases in between. Germline CDR1 reads SQVTM; CDR2 reads ANQGSEA. This CDR3 comprises 13 residues.

This clonotype was recorded at least ten times. V is TRBV7-2 and J is TRBJ2-6; D is uncertain. The length of the CDR3 is 16 residues. The germline V and J ends were trimmed by 5 bases and 1 base, with 12 bases remaining between them. Germline V lookup: CDR1 SGHTA, CDR2 FQGNSA. CDR3 DNA sequence: TGTGCCAGCAGCCCTTTAGGGATATCTGGGGCCAACGTCCTGACTTTC. Residues: CASSPLGISGANVLTF. The full variable domain, in which reference TRBV7-2 and TRBJ2-6 provide the parts outside the CDR3, is GAGVSQSPSNKVTEKGKDVELRCDPISGHTALYWYRQSLGQGLEFLIYFQGNSAPDKSGLPSDRFSAERTGGSVSTLTIQRTQQEDSAVYLCASSPLGISGANVLTFGAGSRLTVL.

This chain connects TRBV12-3 or TRBV12-4 to TRBJ2-3; D may be TRBD1 or TRBD2 (5 bases each). V shed 3 bases and J shed 0 bases, with 10 bases lying between them. This CDR3 spans 15 amino acids. The CDR3 loop reads CASSFEGSSTDTQYF. The CDR3 coding sequence is TGTGCCAGCAGTTTCGAGGGGTCAAGCACAGATACGCAGTATTTT.

This clonotype was picked up a small number of times. This chain connects TRBV6-2 or TRBV6-3 to TRBJ2-3; D possibly corresponds to TRBD2 (6 bases). Trimming took 0 bases from V and 5 from J, leaving 18 bases between them. CDR3 length: 17 residues. The germline gives CDR1 MNHEY, CDR2 SVGEGT. CDR3: CASSYSSAPSGVDTQYF. CDR3 DNA sequence: TGTGCCAGCAGTTACTCGTCCGCACCGTCGGGGGTAGATACGCAGTATTTT.

Points on this clonotype: A clone one base away is much larger, so this may be a read error. The chain couples TRBV4-1 to TRBJ1-5, with D possibly matching TRBD1 (5 bases). Looked up from germline, CDR1 is MGHRA and CDR2 is YSYEKL. The CDR3 totals 15 residues. This CDR3 is CAGSYGDGPNQPQHF. CDR3 nucleotide sequence: TGCGCCGGCAGCTACGGGGACGGTCCCAATCAGCCCCAGCATTTT.

This clonotype was seen repeatedly, ten times or more. The chain carries TRBV9 and TRBJ1-3; D unclear. The CDR3 totals 14 residues. V lost 1 base to trimming and J lost 0 bases, with 5 bases between them. Germline CDR1 and CDR2: SGDLS and YYNGEE. The CDR3 DNA is TGTGCCAGCAGCGTATCACACTCTGGAAACACCATATATTTT. Its protein product is CASSVSHSGNTIYF. Based on the CDR3 plus reference TRBV9 and TRBJ1-3, the full variable domain is DSGVTQTPKHLITATGQRVTLRCSPRSGDLSVYWYQQSLDQGLQFLIQYYNGEERAKGNILERFSAQQFPDLHSELNLSSLELGDSALYFCASSVSHSGNTIYFGEGSWLTVV.

The table lists this clonotype with a few counts. The chain couples TRBV4-3 to TRBJ1-1; D may be TRBD1 (5 bases). V was cut by 0 bases and J by 4 bases, with 15 bases left in between. The length of the CDR3 is 16 residues. Germline V gives CDR1 LGHNA, CDR2 YSLEER. The chain's CDR3 is CASSQDRTGGGTEAFF. The CDR3 nucleotides are TGCGCCAGCAGCCAAGATAGGACCGGGGGAGGCACTGAAGCTTTCTTT.

As to this clonotype: This may be a read error, as it is one base from a much larger clone. The chain combines TRBV27 with TRBJ1-5, with a possible D match to TRBD1 (5 bases). CDR3 size: 15 residues. V was trimmed by 2 bases and J by 9 bases, leaving 17 bases between them. CDR1 and CDR2 (germline): MNHEY, SMNVEV (reference sequence). This CDR3 is CASSLTRGGVSPQHF. Here the CDR3 DNA reads TGTGCCAGCAGTTTAACGAGAGGAGGGGTTTCGCCCCAGCATTTT.